Shown below are 8 T cell receptor beta chains from a single sample sequenced in a study of molecular identifiers for immune sequencing clone quantification. TCRdb re-analysed the PCR reads in MiXCR, keeping a single row per CDR3 protein. The sample shows around 470,000 distinct CDR3 sequences, 20% to 25% of them seen only once. Sequenced input: naive CD8+ T cells from blood, with Jurkat cell RNA spiked in. Subset defined: FACS-sorted CD8+CD4-CCR7+CD45RA+ naive T cells. These receptor sequences come from a human donor in good health. Some libraries in this study had Jurkat cell RNA spiked in.

This clonotype was detected many times. The chain recombines TRBV7-9 with TRBJ1-1; unclear D gene. The CDR3 is made up of 15 amino acids. Germline CDR1 and CDR2: SEHNR and FQNEAQ (reference sequence). Trimming cost V 3 bases and J 3 bases, with 14 bases left between them. The chain's CDR3 is CASSLTLNTDTEAFF. The DNA for the CDR3 is TGTGCCAGCAGCTTGACACTCAATACAGACACTGAAGCTTTCTTT. The full variable domain, completed using reference TRBV7-9 and TRBJ1-1, is DTGVSQNPRHKITKRGQNVTFRCDPISEHNRLYWYRQTLGQGPEFLTYFQNEAQLEKSRLLSDRFSAERPKGSFSTLEIQRTEQGDSAMYLCASSLTLNTDTEAFFGQGTRLTVV.

This clonotype was counted at least ten times. The CDR3 DNA reads TGTGCCAGCAGCTTAGAGACCAGCATAAACTATGGCTACACCTTC. Protein: CASSLETSINYGYTF. The V gene is TRBV7-2, the J gene TRBJ1-2; no clear D gene. Germline V lookup: CDR1 SGHTA, CDR2 FQGNSA. Deletions cut 1 base from V and 2 bases from J, with 11 bases between. The length of the CDR3 is 15 residues.

This clonotype was counted ten times or more. The V and J genes are TRBV28 and TRBJ2-5, with D possibly TRBD2 on 5 matching bases. CDR1 is MDHEN, CDR2 SYDVKM, per germline. This CDR3 has 12 residues. V gave up 8 bases and J gave up 1 base, with 8 bases separating them. The DNA for the CDR3 is TGTGCCAGCCTAGGGAGCCAAGAGACCCAGTACTTC. Translated, it gives CASLGSQETQYF. Full variable domain (missing parts from reference TRBV28 and TRBJ2-5): DVKVTQSSRYLVKRTGEKVFLECVQDMDHENMFWYRQDPGLGLRLIYFSYDVKMKEKGDIPEGYSVSREKKERFSLILESASTNQTSMYLCASLGSQETQYFGPGTRLLVL.

This clonotype was observed at least ten times. This chain connects TRBV6-5 to TRBJ2-4; a possible D gene is TRBD1 (5 bases). The CDR3 is made up of 10 amino acids. Germline loops: CDR1 MNHEY, CDR2 SVGAGI. The germline V and J ends were trimmed by 10 bases and 9 bases, with 10 bases remaining between them. The CDR3 bases are TGTGCCACAGGGTCCAGCATTCAGTACTTC. The encoded protein is CATGSSIQYF.

In this sample, this clonotype turned up many times. The chain uses TRBV27 and TRBJ1-2; tentative D call: TRBD1 (5 bases). Per the germline V gene, CDR1 is MNHEY and CDR2 is SMNVEV (reference sequence). V shed 5 bases and J shed 4 bases, with 11 bases lying between them. CDR3 size: 13 residues. CDR3 DNA sequence: TGTGCCAGCAGTCCTGGAAGGGGCTATGGCTACACCTTC. Residues: CASSPGRGYGYTF.

The chain is built from TRBV24-1 and TRBJ2-1; either TRBD1 or TRBD2 may supply D (5 bases each). There are 13 residues in the CDR3. The V gene lost 4 bases and the J gene lost 14 bases, with 17 bases spanning the gap. Germline lookup yields CDR1 KGHDR and CDR2 SFDVKD. CDR3 sequence (DNA): TGTGCCACCAGTGACCAACCCGGGGCTAGGAAGTTCTTC. The encoded protein is CATSDQPGARKFF.

This clonotype was recorded at least ten times. This chain links TRBV13 with TRBJ2-7; D is perhaps TRBD1 or TRBD2 (6 bases each). The CDR3 is made up of 14 amino acids. Trimming took off 4 bases at V and 7 bases at J, with 17 bases between the two ends. Germline V gives CDR1 PRHDT, CDR2 FYEKMQ (reference sequence). CDR3 DNA sequence: TGTGCCAGCAGCTACCGGGGGCCCATGGGGGAGCAGTACTTC. Its translation: CASSYRGPMGEQYF.

This clonotype was picked up one time. V gene TRBV6-2 or TRBV6-3 combines with J gene TRBJ2-1, with a tentative D call TRBD2 (5 bases). V was shortened by 7 bases and J by 9 bases, with 13 bases between the two germline ends. This CDR3 contains 12 residues. Germline V CDR1 and CDR2: MNHEY, SVGEGT. CDR3 in amino acids: CASNPIGSEQFF. The CDR3 bases are TGTGCCAGCAATCCCATAGGGAGTGAGCAGTTCTTC.